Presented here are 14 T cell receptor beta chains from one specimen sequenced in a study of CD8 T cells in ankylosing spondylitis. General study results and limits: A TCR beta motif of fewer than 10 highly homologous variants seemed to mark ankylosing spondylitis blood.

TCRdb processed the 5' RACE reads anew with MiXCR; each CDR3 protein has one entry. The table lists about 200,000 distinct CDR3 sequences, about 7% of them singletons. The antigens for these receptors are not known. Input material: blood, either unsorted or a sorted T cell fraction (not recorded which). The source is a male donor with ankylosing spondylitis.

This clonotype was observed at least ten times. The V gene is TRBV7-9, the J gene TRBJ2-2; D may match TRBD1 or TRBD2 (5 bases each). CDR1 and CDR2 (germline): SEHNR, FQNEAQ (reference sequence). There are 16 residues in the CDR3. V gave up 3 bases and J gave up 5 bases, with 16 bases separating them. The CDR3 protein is CASSLPGRGPTGELFF. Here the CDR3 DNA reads TGTGCCAGCAGCTTGCCGGGACGAGGCCCTACCGGGGAGCTGTTTTTT.

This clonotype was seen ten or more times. CDR3 sequence: CASVKTGGPTDTQYF. Here the CDR3 DNA reads TGTGCCAGCGTAAAAACAGGGGGCCCCACAGATACGCAGTATTTT. The rearrangement links TRBV9 to TRBJ2-3; TRBD1 agrees at 9 bases. The CDR3 spans 15 residues. The ends lost 7 bases at V and 2 bases at J; junction bases unmatched: 8. Germline CDR1 SGDLS, CDR2 YYNGEE.

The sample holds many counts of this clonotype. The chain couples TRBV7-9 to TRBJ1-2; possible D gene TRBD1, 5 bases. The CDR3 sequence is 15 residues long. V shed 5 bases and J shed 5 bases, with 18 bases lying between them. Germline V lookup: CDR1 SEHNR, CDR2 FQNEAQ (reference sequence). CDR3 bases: TGTGCCAGCAGCCAAGGCGGGACGTCGATTTATGGCTACACCTTC. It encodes CASSQGGTSIYGYTF.

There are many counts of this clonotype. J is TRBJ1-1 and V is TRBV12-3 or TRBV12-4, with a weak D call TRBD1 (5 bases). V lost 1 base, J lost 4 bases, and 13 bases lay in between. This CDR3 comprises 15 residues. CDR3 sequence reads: CASSLDGGVGTEAFF. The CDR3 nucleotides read TGTGCCAGCAGTTTAGATGGGGGAGTCGGCACTGAAGCTTTCTTT.

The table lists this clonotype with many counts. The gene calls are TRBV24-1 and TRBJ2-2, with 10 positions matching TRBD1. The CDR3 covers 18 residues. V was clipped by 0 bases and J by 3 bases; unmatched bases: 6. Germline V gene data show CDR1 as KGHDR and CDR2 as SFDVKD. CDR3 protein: CATSDLQTGTGDTGELFF. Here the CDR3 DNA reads TGTGCCACCAGTGATTTGCAAACGGGGACAGGGGACACCGGGGAGCTGTTTTTT.

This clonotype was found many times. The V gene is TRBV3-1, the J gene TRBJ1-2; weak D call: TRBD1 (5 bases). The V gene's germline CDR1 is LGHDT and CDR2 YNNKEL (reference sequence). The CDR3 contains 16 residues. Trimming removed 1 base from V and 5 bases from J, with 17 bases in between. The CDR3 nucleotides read TGTGCCAGCAGCCAAGCTACCTTGGGGCGCCGGTATGGCTACACCTTC. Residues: CASSQATLGRRYGYTF. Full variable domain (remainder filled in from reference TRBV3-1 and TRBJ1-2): DTAVSQTPKYLVTQMGNDKSIKCEQNLGHDTMYWYKQDSKKFLKIMFSYNNKELIINETVPNRFSPKSPDKAHLNLHINSLELGDSAVYFCASSQATLGRRYGYTFGSGTRLTVV.

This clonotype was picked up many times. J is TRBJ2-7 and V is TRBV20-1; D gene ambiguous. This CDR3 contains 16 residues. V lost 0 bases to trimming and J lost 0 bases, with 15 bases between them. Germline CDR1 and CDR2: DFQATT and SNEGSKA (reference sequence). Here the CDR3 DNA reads TGCAGTGCTAGAGAATCCAGCACAGTCCCCTCCTACGAGCAGTACTTC. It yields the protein CSARESSTVPSYEQYF.

CDR3 nucleotide sequence: TGTGCCAGCAGCCAAGTAACCAGGAGAGTCTACGAGCAGTACTTC. Protein sequence: CASSQVTRRVYEQYF. The chain couples TRBV14 to TRBJ2-7; D is ambiguous. CDR1 SGHDN and CDR2 FVKESK come from the germline V gene. The CDR3 is made up of 15 amino acids. Deletions cut 1 base from V and 3 bases from J, with 13 bases between.

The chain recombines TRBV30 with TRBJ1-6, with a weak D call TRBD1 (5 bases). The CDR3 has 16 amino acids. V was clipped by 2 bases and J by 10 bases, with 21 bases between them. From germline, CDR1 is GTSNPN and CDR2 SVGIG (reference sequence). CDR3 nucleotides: TGTGCCTGGAGTCCAACTGGGGCCAGGGTAGACTCACCCCTCCACTTT. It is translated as CAWSPTGARVDSPLHF.

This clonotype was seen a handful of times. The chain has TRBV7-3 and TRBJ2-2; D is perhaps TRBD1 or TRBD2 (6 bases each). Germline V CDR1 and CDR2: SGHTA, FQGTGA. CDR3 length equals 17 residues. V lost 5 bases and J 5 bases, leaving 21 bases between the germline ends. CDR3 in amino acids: CASSDLGSGARTGELFF. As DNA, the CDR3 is TGTGCCAGCAGCGATTTAGGGTCGGGGGCGAGAACCGGGGAGCTGTTTTTT. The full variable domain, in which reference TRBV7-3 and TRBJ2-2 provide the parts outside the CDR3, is GAGVSQTPSNKVTEKGKYVELRCDPISGHTALYWYRQSLGQGPEFLIYFQGTGAADDSGLPNDRFFAVRPEGSVSTLKIQRTERGDSAVYLCASSDLGSGARTGELFFGEGSRLTVL.

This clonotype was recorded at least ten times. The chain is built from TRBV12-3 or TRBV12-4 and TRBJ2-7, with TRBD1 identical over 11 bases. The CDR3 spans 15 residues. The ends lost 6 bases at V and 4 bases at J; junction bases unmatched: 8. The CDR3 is CASSTGQGASYEQYF. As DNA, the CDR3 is TGTGCCAGCAGCACCGGACAGGGGGCCTCGTACGAGCAGTACTTC.

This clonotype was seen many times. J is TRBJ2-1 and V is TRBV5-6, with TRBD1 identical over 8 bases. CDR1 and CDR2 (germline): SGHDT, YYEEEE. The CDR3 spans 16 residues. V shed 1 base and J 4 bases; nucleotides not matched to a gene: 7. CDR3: CASSLSRDRPYNEQFF. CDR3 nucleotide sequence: TGTGCCAGCAGCTTGTCTCGGGACAGGCCTTACAATGAGCAGTTCTTC.

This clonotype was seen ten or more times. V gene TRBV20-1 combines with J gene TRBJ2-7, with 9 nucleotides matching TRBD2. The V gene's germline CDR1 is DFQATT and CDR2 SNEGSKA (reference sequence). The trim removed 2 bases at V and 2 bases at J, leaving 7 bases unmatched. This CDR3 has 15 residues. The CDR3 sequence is CSARSPSGDTYEQYF. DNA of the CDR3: TGCAGTGCTAGAAGTCCTAGCGGGGATACCTACGAGCAGTACTTC.

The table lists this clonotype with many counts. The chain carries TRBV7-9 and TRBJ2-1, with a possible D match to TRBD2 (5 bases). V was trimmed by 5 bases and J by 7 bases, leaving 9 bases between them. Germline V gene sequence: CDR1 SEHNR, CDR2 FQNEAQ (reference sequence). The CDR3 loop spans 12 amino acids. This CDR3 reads CASSPRLNEQFF. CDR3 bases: TGTGCCAGCAGCCCTAGACTAAATGAGCAGTTCTTC.